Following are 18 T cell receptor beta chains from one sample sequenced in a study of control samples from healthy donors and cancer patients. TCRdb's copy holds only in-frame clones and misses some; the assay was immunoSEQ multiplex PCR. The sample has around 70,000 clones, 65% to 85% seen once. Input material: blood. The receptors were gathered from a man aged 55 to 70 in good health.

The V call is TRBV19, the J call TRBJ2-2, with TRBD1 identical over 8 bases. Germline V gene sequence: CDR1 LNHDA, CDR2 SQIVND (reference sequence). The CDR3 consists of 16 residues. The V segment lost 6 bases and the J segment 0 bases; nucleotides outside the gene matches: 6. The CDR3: CASRSRGQANTGELFF. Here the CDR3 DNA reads TGTGCCAGTAGATCGCGGGGACAGGCGAACACCGGGGAGCTGTTTTTT.

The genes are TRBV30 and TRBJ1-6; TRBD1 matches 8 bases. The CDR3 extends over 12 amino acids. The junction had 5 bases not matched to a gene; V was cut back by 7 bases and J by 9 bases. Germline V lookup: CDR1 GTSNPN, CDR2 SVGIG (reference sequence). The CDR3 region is CASRQGPSPLHF. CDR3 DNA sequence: TGTGCCTCCCGACAGGGGCCTTCACCCCTCCACTTT.

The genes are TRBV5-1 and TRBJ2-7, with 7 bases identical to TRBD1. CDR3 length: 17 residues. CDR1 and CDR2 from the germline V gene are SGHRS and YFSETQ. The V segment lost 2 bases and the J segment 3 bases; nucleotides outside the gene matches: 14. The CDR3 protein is CASSFPAGTENHYEQYF. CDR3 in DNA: TGCGCCAGCAGCTTCCCGGCCGGGACAGAAAATCACTACGAGCAGTACTTC. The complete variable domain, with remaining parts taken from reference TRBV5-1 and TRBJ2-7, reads KAGVTQTPRYLIKTRGQQVTLSCSPISGHRSVSWYQQTPGQGLQFLFEYFSETQRNKGNFPGRFSGRQFSNSRSEMNVSTLELGDSALYLCASSFPAGTENHYEQYFGPGTRLTVT.

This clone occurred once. CDR3 residues: CASSPGLAGGNEQFF. The CDR3 DNA is TGTGCCAGCAGCCCCGGACTAGCGGGAGGCAATGAGCAGTTCTTC. V and J are TRBV3-1 (or the pseudogene TRBV3-2) and TRBJ2-1; 14 bases align to TRBD2. The junction had 2 bases not matched to a gene; V was cut back by 4 bases and J by 6 bases. CDR1 is LGHDT, CDR2 YNNKEL, per germline (reference sequence). There are 15 residues in the CDR3.

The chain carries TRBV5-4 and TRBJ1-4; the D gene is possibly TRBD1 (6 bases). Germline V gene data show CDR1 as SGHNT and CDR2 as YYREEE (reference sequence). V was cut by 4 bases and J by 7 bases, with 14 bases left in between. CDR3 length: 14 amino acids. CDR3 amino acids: CASSEGHWIEKLFF. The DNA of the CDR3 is TGTGCCAGCAGCGAGGGACACTGGATTGAAAAACTGTTTTTT.

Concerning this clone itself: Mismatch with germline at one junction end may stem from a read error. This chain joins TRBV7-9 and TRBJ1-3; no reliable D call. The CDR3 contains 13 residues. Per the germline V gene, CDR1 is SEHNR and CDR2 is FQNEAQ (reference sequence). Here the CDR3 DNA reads TGTGCCAGCAGCCCCGGCCTTGGAGACACCATATATTTT. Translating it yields CASSPGLGDTIYF.

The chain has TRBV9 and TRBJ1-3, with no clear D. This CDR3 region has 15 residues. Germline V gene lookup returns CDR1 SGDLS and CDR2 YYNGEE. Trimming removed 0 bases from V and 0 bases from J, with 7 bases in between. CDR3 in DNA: TGTGCCAGCAGCGTAGAGGGCAGCTCTGGAAACACCATATATTTT. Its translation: CASSVEGSSGNTIYF.

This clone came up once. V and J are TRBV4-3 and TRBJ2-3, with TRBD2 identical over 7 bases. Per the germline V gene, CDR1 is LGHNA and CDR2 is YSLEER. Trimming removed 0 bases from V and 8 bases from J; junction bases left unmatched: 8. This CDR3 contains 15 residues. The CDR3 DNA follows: TGCGCCAGCAGCCAAGATTGGCTAGCGGCTGGTACGCAGTATTTT. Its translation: CASSQDWLAAGTQYF.

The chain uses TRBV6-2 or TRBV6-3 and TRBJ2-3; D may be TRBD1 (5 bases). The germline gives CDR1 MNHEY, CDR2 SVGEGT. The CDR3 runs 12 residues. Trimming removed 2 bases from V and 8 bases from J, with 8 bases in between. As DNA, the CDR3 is TGTGCCAGCAGTTACGACAGTTCTACGCAGTATTTT. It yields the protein CASSYDSSTQYF.

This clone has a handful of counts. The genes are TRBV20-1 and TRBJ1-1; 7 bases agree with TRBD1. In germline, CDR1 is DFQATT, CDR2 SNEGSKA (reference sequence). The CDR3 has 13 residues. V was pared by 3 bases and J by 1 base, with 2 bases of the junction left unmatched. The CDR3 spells CSASRQGNTEAFF. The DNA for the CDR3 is TGCAGTGCTAGTCGACAGGGGAACACTGAAGCTTTCTTT.

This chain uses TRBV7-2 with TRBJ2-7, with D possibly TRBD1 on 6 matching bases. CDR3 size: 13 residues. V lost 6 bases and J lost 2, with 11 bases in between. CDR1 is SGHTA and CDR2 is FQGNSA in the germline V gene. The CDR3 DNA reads TGTGCCAGCAGTTGGGACAACGCCTACGAGCAGTACTTC. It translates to CASSWDNAYEQYF.

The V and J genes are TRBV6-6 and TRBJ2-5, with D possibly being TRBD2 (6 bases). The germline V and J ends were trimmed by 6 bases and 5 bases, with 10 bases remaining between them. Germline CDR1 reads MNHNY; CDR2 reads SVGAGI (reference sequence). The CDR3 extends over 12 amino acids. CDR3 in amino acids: CASSQEGETQYF. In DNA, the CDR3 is TGTGCCAGCAGCCAGGAGGGGGAGACCCAGTACTTC.

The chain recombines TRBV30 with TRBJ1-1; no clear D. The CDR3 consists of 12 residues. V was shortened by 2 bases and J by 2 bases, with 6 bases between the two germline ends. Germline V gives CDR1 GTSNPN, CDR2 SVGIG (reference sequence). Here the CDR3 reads CAWSRRNTEAFF. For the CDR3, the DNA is TGTGCCTGGAGTAGACGAAACACTGAAGCTTTCTTT.

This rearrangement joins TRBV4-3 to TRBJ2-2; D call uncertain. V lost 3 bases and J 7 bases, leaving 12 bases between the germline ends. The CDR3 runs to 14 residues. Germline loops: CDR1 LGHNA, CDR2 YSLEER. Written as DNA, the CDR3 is TGCGCCAGCAGCCATCCCCGAGATGGCGGGGAGCTGTTTTTT. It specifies CASSHPRDGGELFF.

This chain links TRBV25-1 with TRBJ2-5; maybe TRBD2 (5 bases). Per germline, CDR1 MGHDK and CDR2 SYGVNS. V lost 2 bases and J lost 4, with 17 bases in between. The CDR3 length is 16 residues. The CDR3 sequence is CASSELVRERPETQYF. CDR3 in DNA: TGTGCCAGCAGTGAACTAGTGAGGGAGCGGCCAGAGACCCAGTACTTC.

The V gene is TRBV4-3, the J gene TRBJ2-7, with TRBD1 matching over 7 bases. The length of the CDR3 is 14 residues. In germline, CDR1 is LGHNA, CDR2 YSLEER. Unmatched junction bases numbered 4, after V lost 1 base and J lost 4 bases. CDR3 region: CASSQAGGGYEQYF. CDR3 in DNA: TGCGCCAGCAGCCAAGCAGGGGGTGGTTACGAGCAGTACTTC.

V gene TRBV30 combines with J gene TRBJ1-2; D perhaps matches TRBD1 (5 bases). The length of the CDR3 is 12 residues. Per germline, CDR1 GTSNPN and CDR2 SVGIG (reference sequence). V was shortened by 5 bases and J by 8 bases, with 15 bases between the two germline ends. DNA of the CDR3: TGTGCCTGGGGGCCGGGACTCCTGGGCTACACCTTC. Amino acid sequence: CAWGPGLLGYTF.

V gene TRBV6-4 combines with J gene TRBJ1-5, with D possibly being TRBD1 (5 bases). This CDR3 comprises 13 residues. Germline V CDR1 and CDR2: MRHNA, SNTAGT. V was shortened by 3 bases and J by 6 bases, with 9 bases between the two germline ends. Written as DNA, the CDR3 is TGTGCCAGCAGTGAACAGGAGGGTCAGCCCCAGCATTTT. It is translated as CASSEQEGQPQHF.